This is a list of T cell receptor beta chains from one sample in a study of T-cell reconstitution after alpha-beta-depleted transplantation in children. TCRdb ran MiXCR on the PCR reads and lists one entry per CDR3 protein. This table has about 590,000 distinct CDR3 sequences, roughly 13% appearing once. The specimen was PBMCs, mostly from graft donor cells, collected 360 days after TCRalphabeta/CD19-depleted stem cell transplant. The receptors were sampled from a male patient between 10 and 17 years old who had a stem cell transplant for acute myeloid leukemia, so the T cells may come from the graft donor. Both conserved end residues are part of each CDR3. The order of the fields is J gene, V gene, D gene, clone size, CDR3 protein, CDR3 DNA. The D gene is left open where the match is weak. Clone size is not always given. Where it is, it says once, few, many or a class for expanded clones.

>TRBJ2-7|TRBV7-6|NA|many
CASSLTDRTYEQYF
TGTGCCAGCAGCTTAACGGACAGAACCTACGAGCAGTACTTC
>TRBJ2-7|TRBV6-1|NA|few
CASSRGDMLYEQYF
TGTGCCAGCAGTCGGGGGGACATGCTCTACGAGCAGTACTTC
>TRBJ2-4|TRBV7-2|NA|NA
CASSLSIMGNIQYF
TGTGCCAGCAGCTTGAGTATCATGGGAAACATTCAGTACTTC
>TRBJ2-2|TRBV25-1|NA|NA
CASSGGGLGELFF
TGTGCCAGCAGTGGTGGCGGTCTAGGGGAGCTGTTTTTT
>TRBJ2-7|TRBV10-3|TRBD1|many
CAISESRDRRHEQYF
TGTGCCATCAGTGAGTCGAGGGACAGGCGACACGAGCAGTACTTC
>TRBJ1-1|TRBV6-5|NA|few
CASSYSGQILMNTEAFF
TGTGCCAGCAGTTACTCTGGACAGATACTAATGAACACTGAAGCTTTCTTT
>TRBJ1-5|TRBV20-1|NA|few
CSAKDWGSNQPQHF
TGCAGTGCTAAAGACTGGGGGAGCAATCAGCCCCAGCATTTT
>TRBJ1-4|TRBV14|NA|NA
CASSQAGFLSEKLFF
TGTGCCAGCAGCCAAGCGGGGTTCTTGAGTGAAAAACTGTTTTTT
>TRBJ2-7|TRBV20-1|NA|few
CSARVLGVGEQYF
TGCAGTGCTAGAGTATTGGGTGTCGGGGAGCAGTACTTC
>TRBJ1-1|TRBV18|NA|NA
CASSPRGGQMNTEAFF
TGTGCCAGCTCACCAAGGGGTGGACAGATGAACACTGAAGCTTTCTTT
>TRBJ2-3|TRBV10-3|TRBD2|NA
CAISKSGSESDTQYF
TGTGCCATCAGTAAGAGCGGGAGTGAGTCAGATACGCAGTATTTT
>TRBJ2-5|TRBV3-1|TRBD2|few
CASSPKTRGLAGQETQYF
TGTGCCAGCAGCCCTAAAACTCGTGGACTAGCGGGTCAAGAGACCCAGTACTTC
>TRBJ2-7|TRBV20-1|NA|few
CSAAPGPNYEQYF
TGCAGTGCAGCCCCGGGACCCAACTACGAGCAGTACTTC
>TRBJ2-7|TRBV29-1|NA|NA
CSVGSDLYEQYF
TGCAGCGTTGGAAGCGATCTTTACGAGCAGTACTTC
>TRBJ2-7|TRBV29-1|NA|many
CSANKGYEQYF
TGCAGCGCCAACAAGGGCTACGAGCAGTACTTC
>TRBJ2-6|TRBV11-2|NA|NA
CASSLDKGSPFSGANVLTF
TGTGCCAGCAGCTTAGATAAGGGTTCTCCTTTCTCTGGGGCCAACGTCCTGACTTTC
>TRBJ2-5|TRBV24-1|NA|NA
CATSDLGVGATETQYF
TGTGCCACCAGTGATTTAGGCGTTGGGGCAACAGAGACCCAGTACTTC
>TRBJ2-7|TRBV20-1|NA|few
CSARSLSYEQYF
TGCAGTGCTAGGAGTCTCAGCTACGAGCAGTACTTC
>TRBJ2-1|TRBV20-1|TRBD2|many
CSENSGRGDYNEQFF
TGCAGTGAAAATAGCGGGAGGGGGGACTACAATGAGCAGTTCTTC
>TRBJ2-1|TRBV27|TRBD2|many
CASSSFLAGLSYNEQFF
TGTGCCAGCAGTTCGTTTTTAGCGGGACTCTCCTACAATGAGCAGTTCTTC
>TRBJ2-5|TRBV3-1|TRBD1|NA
CASSQDRPQETQYF
TGTGCCAGCAGCCAGGACAGGCCCCAAGAGACCCAGTACTTC
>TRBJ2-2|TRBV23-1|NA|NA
CAAPSPRPGELFF
TGCGCCGCGCCATCACCGAGACCCGGGGAGCTGTTTTTT
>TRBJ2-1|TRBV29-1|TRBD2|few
CSMGLAGYEQFF
TGCAGCATGGGACTAGCGGGCTATGAGCAGTTCTTC
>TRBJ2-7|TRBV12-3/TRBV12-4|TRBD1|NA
CASSGQGYYEQYF
TGTGCCAGCAGTGGACAGGGTTACTACGAGCAGTACTTC
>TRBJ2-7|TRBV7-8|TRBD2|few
CASSLLLAGVREQYF
TGTGCCAGCAGCCTATTACTAGCGGGAGTTCGGGAGCAGTACTTC
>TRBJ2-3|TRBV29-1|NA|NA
CSVDRGPSTDTQYF
TGCAGCGTTGACAGGGGTCCTAGCACAGATACGCAGTATTTT
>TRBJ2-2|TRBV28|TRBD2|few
CASRGLAATGELFF
TGTGCCAGCAGAGGACTAGCGGCCACCGGGGAGCTGTTTTTT
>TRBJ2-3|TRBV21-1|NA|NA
CASSKGGTSTPDTQYF
TGTGCCAGCAGCAAAGGGGGGACTAGTACCCCAGATACGCAGTATTTT
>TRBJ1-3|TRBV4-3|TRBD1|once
CASSQATGGVGNTIYF
TGCGCCAGCAGCCAAGCGACAGGGGGCGTGGGAAACACCATATATTTT
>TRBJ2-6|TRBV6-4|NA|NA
CASKGHFDSGANVLTF
TGTGCCAGCAAGGGACATTTCGACTCTGGGGCCAACGTCCTGACTTTC
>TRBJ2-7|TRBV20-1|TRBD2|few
CSARAGLAGGWNEQYF
TGCAGTGCTAGAGCGGGACTAGCGGGGGGATGGAACGAGCAGTACTTC
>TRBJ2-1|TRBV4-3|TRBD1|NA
CASSPDRVDEQFF
TGCGCCAGCAGTCCTGACAGGGTCGATGAGCAGTTCTTC
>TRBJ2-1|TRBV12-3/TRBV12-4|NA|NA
CASSLVPLSSYNEQFF
TGTGCCAGCAGTTTAGTCCCATTGAGCTCCTACAATGAGCAGTTCTTC
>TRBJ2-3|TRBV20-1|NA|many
CSARDGVRGTTDTQYF
TGCAGTGCTAGAGATGGAGTACGTGGGACGACAGATACGCAGTATTTT
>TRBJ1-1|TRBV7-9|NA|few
CASADGWAHTEAFF
TGTGCCAGCGCCGATGGATGGGCCCACACTGAAGCTTTCTTT
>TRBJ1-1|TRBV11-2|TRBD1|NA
CASSGQGAWAFF
TGTGCCAGCAGCGGACAGGGGGCGTGGGCTTTCTTT
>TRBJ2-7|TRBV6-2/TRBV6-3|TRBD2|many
CASSALTSSGSNEQYF
TGTGCCAGCAGCGCTCTTACTTCTAGCGGGAGCAATGAGCAGTACTTC
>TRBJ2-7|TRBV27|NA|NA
CASISLGFEQYF
TGTGCCAGCATTTCGCTCGGGTTCGAGCAGTACTTC
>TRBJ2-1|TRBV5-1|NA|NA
CASSLVLDHEQFF
TGCGCCAGCAGCTTGGTTCTAGATCATGAGCAGTTCTTC
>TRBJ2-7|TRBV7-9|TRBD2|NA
CASSLGLTSGGYEQYF
TGTGCCAGCAGCTTAGGGTTGACTAGCGGGGGCTACGAGCAGTACTTC
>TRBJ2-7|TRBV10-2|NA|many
CASSVIYEQYF
TGCGCCAGCAGTGTCATCTACGAGCAGTACTTC
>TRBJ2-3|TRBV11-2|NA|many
CASSLEWRYTDTQYF
TGTGCCAGCAGCTTAGAATGGCGGTACACAGATACGCAGTATTTT
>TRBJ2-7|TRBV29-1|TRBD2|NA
CSVEVSGLAGVNEQYF
TGCAGCGTTGAAGTGTCGGGACTAGCAGGAGTGAACGAGCAGTACTTC
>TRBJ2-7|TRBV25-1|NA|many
CASSEFGGKSEQYF
TGTGCCAGCAGTGAATTCGGTGGGAAGAGCGAGCAGTACTTC